These 4 T cell receptor beta chains were all obtained from the same sample, sequenced in a study of T cell clonality in common variable immunodeficiency. The repertoire was sequenced with immunoSEQ multiplex PCR; TCRdb's copy has only in-frame clones and lacks some. In total the sample includes roughly 51,000 clones, none of them seen once. The specimen sequenced was peripheral blood mononuclear cells. The source of these receptors is a person aged 18-69 years in good health.

This clone showed up many times. The CDR3 goes on 3 residues after the read ends, and that part is filled in from the germline J gene. The chain couples TRBV14 to TRBJ1-2; D is unclear. CDR3 size: 12 residues. Trimming left V 1 base short and J 7 bases short, with 7 bases between. CDR1 is SGHDN, CDR2 FVKESK, per germline. CDR3 in amino acids: CASSQVFGGYTF. Incomplete CDR3 DNA: TGTGCCAGCAGCCAAGTTTTCGGTGGC.

In this sample, this clone turned up many times. The read ends 3 residues early relative to the CDR3; the germline J gene fills the gap. The chain combines TRBV20-1 with TRBJ2-7, with 11 bases aligning to TRBD2. The CDR3 runs 15 residues. Germline V gives CDR1 DFQATT, CDR2 SNEGSKA (reference sequence). Trimming cost V 5 bases and J 1 base; bases outside gene matches: 7. CDR3 DNA (partial): TGCAGTGCTGGAACTAGCGGGAGCAGGTCCTACGAG. This gives the protein CSAGTSGSRSYE. The whole CDR3 protein reads CSAGTSGSRSYEQYF.

In its sample, this clone was seen many times. Read sequence stops 3 residues before the CDR3 end, and the germline J gene provides the missing end. The chain couples TRBV4-1 to TRBJ1-6; TRBD1 is a possible D gene (5 bases). Germline V CDR1 and CDR2: MGHRA, YSYEKL. The V and J ends lost 0 bases and 9 bases respectively, with 18 bases between them. The CDR3 is 17 residues long. CDR3 bases read: TGCGCCAGCAGCCAAGAAGGCCAAACAGCCCAGGGTTCACCC. Translation gives CASSQEGQTAQGSP. The entire CDR3 sequence reads CASSQEGQTAQGSPLHF.

This clone was found many times. The read terminates 3 residues ahead of where the CDR3 ends, so the germline J gene completes it. The chain is built from TRBV7-9 and TRBJ1-3; 7 bases match TRBD1. CDR1 SEHNR and CDR2 FQNEAQ come from the germline V gene (reference sequence). This CDR3 is 15 amino acids long. V dropped 4 bases and J dropped 0; count of bases not matched to a gene: 3. CDR3 DNA (partial): TGTGCCAGCAGCTCGGGACAGTCCTCTGGAAACACC. Encoded protein: CASSSGQSSGNT. The full CDR3 protein reads CASSSGQSSGNTIYF.